One sample yielded the 16 T cell receptor beta chains listed below, sequenced in a study of T cells after yellow fever vaccination. Each CDR3 protein is one row after TCRdb ran MiXCR on the 5' RACE reads. The sample includes 610,000 or so distinct CDR3 sequences, approximately 13% of them seen just once. The sequences come from PBMCs, collected on the day of the yellow fever booster vaccination. The source of these receptors is a man in his thirties or forties who received the YFV17D yellow fever vaccine.

The chain couples TRBV29-1 to TRBJ2-1; unclear D gene. V lost 6 bases and J lost 10, with 16 bases in between. This CDR3 spans 12 amino acids. Germline V CDR1 and CDR2: SQVTM, ANQGSEA. The CDR3 is CSVETSAAEQFF. DNA for the CDR3: TGCAGCGTAGAAACCTCCGCAGCGGAGCAGTTCTTC.

The chain combines TRBV9 with TRBJ2-1; D is unresolved. The germline V gene has CDR1 SGDLS and CDR2 YYNGEE. V lost 0 bases, J lost 1 base, and 5 bases lay in between. This CDR3 has 14 residues. The CDR3 reads CASSVAGSYNEQFF. CDR3 coding DNA: TGTGCCAGCAGCGTAGCGGGTTCCTACAATGAGCAGTTCTTC.

The chain carries TRBV7-8 and TRBJ1-2; maybe TRBD1 (5 bases). The CDR3 spans 16 residues. V was shortened by 5 bases and J by 2 bases, with 18 bases between the two germline ends. The germline CDR1 and CDR2 sequences are SGHVS and FQNEAQ. CDR3 residues: CASSLRSTEMNYGYTF. DNA for the CDR3: TGTGCCAGCAGCCTACGCTCGACAGAGATGAACTATGGCTACACCTTC.

This clonotype has just a few counts. The rearrangement links TRBV30 to TRBJ2-1; unclear D gene. The CDR3 has 12 amino acids. Trimming cost V 2 bases and J 2 bases, with 4 bases left between them. Germline CDR1 GTSNPN, CDR2 SVGIG (reference sequence). As DNA, the CDR3 is TGTGCCTGGAGTCGCCCCTACAATGAGCAGTTCTTC. Translation gives CAWSRPYNEQFF. The whole variable domain, filled in from reference TRBV30 and TRBJ2-1, reads SQTIHQWPATLVQPVGSPLSLECTVEGTSNPNLYWYRQAAGRGLQLLFYSVGIGQISSEVPQNLSASRPQDRQFILSSKKLLLSDSGFYLCAWSRPYNEQFFGPGTRLTVL.

The V call is TRBV4-3, the J call TRBJ2-7; TRBD1 matches 9 bases. J gave up 5 bases and V 1 base, and 3 bases lay outside the gene matches. Germline CDR1 reads LGHNA; CDR2 reads YSLEER. This CDR3 region has 14 residues. The CDR3 loop reads CASSQGGTGHEQYF. Written as DNA, the CDR3 is TGCGCCAGCAGCCAAGGGGGGACAGGGCACGAGCAGTACTTC.

The chain employs TRBV14 and TRBJ1-2, with TRBD1 as a possible D gene (6 bases). Trimming stripped 0 bases from V and 6 bases from J, with 14 bases between. The V gene's germline CDR1 is SGHDN and CDR2 FVKESK. There are 15 residues in the CDR3. For the CDR3, the DNA is TGTGCCAGCAGCCAAGATGTCGGGGGCTGGAATGGCTACACCTTC. This encodes CASSQDVGGWNGYTF.

The V and J genes are TRBV11-2 and TRBJ2-1; D remains unclear. This CDR3 comprises 17 residues. V was cut by 0 bases and J by 9 bases, with 21 bases left in between. The germline gives CDR1 SGHAT, CDR2 FQNNGV. CDR3 residues: CASSLDSLQLGSGEQFF. The CDR3 DNA reads as TGTGCCAGCAGCTTAGATAGTCTGCAGTTGGGTAGTGGTGAGCAGTTCTTC.

This clonotype was seen at least ten times. The CDR3 is CASSLAGDTGELFF. In DNA form, the CDR3 reads TGTGCCAGCAGTTTAGCGGGAGACACCGGGGAGCTGTTTTTT. The V and J genes are TRBV12-3 or TRBV12-4 and TRBJ2-2, with a possible D match to TRBD2 (5 bases). V lost 0 bases to trimming and J lost 3 bases, with 5 bases between them. This CDR3 is built from 14 residues.

This clonotype has a handful of counts. V usage is TRBV19 and J usage is TRBJ2-7, with unresolved D. The CDR3 length is 11 residues. Germline V gene sequence: CDR1 LNHDA, CDR2 SQIVND (reference sequence). Trimming pared 5 bases from V and 6 bases from J, leaving 8 bases between. In nucleotides, the CDR3 is TGTGCCAGTAGTGAACATTCCGAGCAGTACTTC. Its protein product is CASSEHSEQYF.

The J gene is TRBJ1-2, the V gene TRBV20-1; a weak D match, TRBD1 (5 bases). The CDR3 extends over 15 amino acids. Germline CDR1 and CDR2: DFQATT and SNEGSKA (reference sequence). V was shortened by 0 bases and J by 4 bases, with 15 bases between the two germline ends. The CDR3: CSARDTDTGFYGYTF. The DNA of the CDR3 is TGCAGTGCTAGAGATACCGACACAGGATTCTATGGCTACACCTTC.

J is TRBJ1-3 and V is TRBV20-1; D gene uncertain. Deletions cut 3 bases from V and 2 bases from J, with 11 bases between. Germline CDR1 reads DFQATT; CDR2 reads SNEGSKA (reference sequence). This CDR3 is built from 14 residues. In DNA, the CDR3 is TGCAGTGCTAGTATGGGAGGCGCTGGAAACACCATATATTTT. Protein product: CSASMGGAGNTIYF.

This clonotype was seen only a few times. For the CDR3, the DNA is TGTGCCAGCATTTCACCGGGACACCAAGAGACCCAGTACTTC. As protein: CASISPGHQETQYF. This rearrangement joins TRBV27 to TRBJ2-5; D is possibly TRBD1 or TRBD2 (5 bases each). Germline CDR1 reads MNHEY; CDR2 reads SMNVEV (reference sequence). CDR3 size: 14 residues. V was clipped by 7 bases and J by 0 bases, with 12 bases between them.

The DNA for the CDR3 is TGCAGTGCTAGCTCTGGGACTAGCGACTACGAGCAGTACTTC. Translation: CSASSGTSDYEQYF. The V gene is TRBV20-1, the J gene TRBJ2-7; 10 positions agree with TRBD2. The germline gives CDR1 DFQATT, CDR2 SNEGSKA (reference sequence). V was pared by 3 bases and J by 3 bases, with 5 bases of the junction left unmatched. The length of the CDR3 is 14 residues.

This clonotype was observed a few times. The chain uses TRBV6-1 and TRBJ1-5; 9 bases map to TRBD1. CDR3 length: 15 amino acids. J gave up 7 bases and V 6 bases, and 10 bases lay outside the gene matches. Germline-derived CDR1 and CDR2 are MNHNS and SASEGT. The CDR3 nucleotides read TGTGCCAGCAGCACCGGGGACAGGGTAGGCCAGCCCCAGCATTTT. It yields the protein CASSTGDRVGQPQHF.

This rearrangement joins TRBV7-2 to TRBJ1-6, with 7 bases identical to TRBD1. Germline V gene data show CDR1 as SGHTA and CDR2 as FQGNSA. The CDR3 extends over 14 amino acids. V dropped 0 bases and J dropped 8; count of bases not matched to a gene: 1. DNA for the CDR3: TGTGCCAGCAGCTTAGCGACAGGGTATTCACCCCTCCACTTT. Its translation: CASSLATGYSPLHF.

The chain couples TRBV19 to TRBJ1-6, with no clear D. V shed 7 bases and J shed 6 bases, with 16 bases lying between them. This CDR3 is 15 amino acids long. The V gene's germline CDR1 is LNHDA and CDR2 SQIVND (reference sequence). In DNA form, the CDR3 reads TGTGCCAGTACCCCGGGTCGGGTCGCTAATTCACCCCTCCACTTT. Translating gives CASTPGRVANSPLHF.